This TCR beta chain emerged from a study of cytomegalovirus exposure and HLA in healthy donors. PCR involved 60 Vbeta and 13 Jbeta primers. Method: immunoSEQ multiplex PCR; TCRdb's copy keeps in-frame clones and lacks some. Of some 160,000 clones listed, around 9.6% are singletons. The length of the CDR3 is 16 residues. Germline assignment: CDR1 SGHNT and CDR2 YYREEE (reference sequence). V lost 4 bases and J lost 4; bases outside the gene matches: 10. This clone appeared a few times. The sequenced sample consisted of PBMCs. The chain couples TRBV5-4 to TRBJ2-3, with TRBD2 matching 9 bases. This TCR derives from a male donor in good health and CMV-seronegative. DNA for the CDR3: TGTGCCAGCAGCCGTATTAGCGGGAGAGTCGCAGATACGCAGTATTTT. Translated: CASSRISGRVADTQYF. Drawing the rest from reference TRBV5-4 and TRBJ2-3, the complete variable domain is ETGVTQSPTHLIKTRGQQVTLRCSSQSGHNTVSWYQQALGQGPQFIFQYYREEENGRGNFPPRFSGLQFPNYSSELNVNALELDDSALYLCASSRISGRVADTQYFGPGTRLTVL.